This note documents a single T cell receptor delta chain sequence. This clone is identified as medium-sized (0.01 to 0.1%). Its antigen remains unidentified. Base-call qualities are not available, and no considerably larger clone is one nucleotide away. This record belongs to a study of fetal and pediatric gammadelta thymocytes (dated by TCRdb to 2022 to 2024). Study-wide context: The bulk gammadelta thymocyte repertoires combined previously published and newly generated, unpublished data and were used to strengthen a single-cell study of gammadelta thymocyte development. In total, the bulk gammadelta thymocyte repertoire set covered around 10 subjects, made up of 7 pediatric thymus donors and 3 fetal thymus donors. The bulk gammadelta thymocyte repertoires combined unpublished data with previously published data (refs 27,28). Bulk TCR repertoire data were added to increase subject numbers and strengthen the CDR3 publicity analysis. Summary of the overall study and its limitations: Compared with post-natal repertoires, fetal gammadelta thymocyte repertoires were previously reported to be enriched for TRDV2, TRGV8 and TRGV9 usage, low N additions and public CDR3s.

Via the germline V gene, CDR1 is TSWWSYY and CDR2 QGS. V is cut by 3 bases and J by 0 bases, and the space between the germline ends is 14 bases. The CDR3 sequence holds 16 residues, the cysteine and phenylalanine included. CDR3 DNA only is kept here, 48 bases in frame from base 1. For staining, thymocytes received Zombie NIR viability dye along with antibodies against CD3 (UCHT1), TCRgammadelta (11F2), TCRVgamma9 (IMMU360) and TCRVdelta2 (IMMU389). From human fetal and pediatric thymuses, sorted Vgamma9Vdelta2 and nonVgamma9Vdelta2 gammadelta thymocytes were used to generate bulk TRD and TRG CDR3 repertoires separately. Children undergoing cardiac surgery in Belgium were the source of the pediatric thymus tissue. The pediatric thymus donors included in the study ranged in age from roughly 1 to 11 years. Thymic cell suspensions from fetal and post-natal thymuses were prepared as previously described. NonVgamma9Vdelta2 thymocytes were sorted as CD3+ gammadeltaTCR+ cells lacking the Vgamma9+Vdelta2+ phenotype. A FACS Aria III cell sorter (BD Biosciences) was used to carry out the cell sorting.

These reads were obtained on an Illumina MiSeq. Processing in the source paper ran as follows. For the publicity analysis, the Vgamma9Vdelta2 and nonVgamma9Vdelta2 bulk CDR3 files from each subject were merged to form one combined repertoire per subject. CDR3 publicity was given a score from 0 to 19 by checking each amino acid sequence across 9 single-cell datasets and about 10 bulk repertoires with base R and dplyr. TCRdb processed the public reads again with the CATT caller, after which rows with matching DNA were combined. None of the V and J calls come from the authors' own analysis; TCRdb made them. This sample holds more than 1,500 delta-chain clones; 25% were observed only once. The ten largest clones take up about 4.3% of the sample.

This sequence uses TRDV1 and TRDJ1, and possibly TRDD3, on 6 matching bases. This clonotype originated in a child who underwent cardiac surgery and was recorded as healthy. Sequenced input: non-Vgamma9Vdelta2 gamma-delta T cells from the thymus. The cell subset or site label here, explained by the study, means: CD3+gammadeltaTCR+ thymocytes not co-expressing Vgamma9 and Vdelta2. This receptor has the CDR3 CALGELILGYTDKLIF. The nucleotide sequence reads as follows: TGTGCTCTTGGGGAGCTCATCCTGGGGTACACCGATAAACTCATCTTT.